Below are 22 T cell receptor beta chains sequenced from a single sample in a study of shared clonotypes between healthy human individuals. Produced via immunoSEQ multiplex PCR; TCRdb's table is partial and in-frame only. The sample contains 950,000 to 1,300,000 clones, 65% to 75% of which appear only once. The source material was memory CD4+ T cells sorted from blood. Subset meaning: CD45RA-negative fraction. The receptors derive from a man aged 18-30 years in good health.

This chain joins TRBV5-5 and TRBJ2-7; D is perhaps TRBD1 (5 bases). The CDR3 covers 14 residues. V was clipped by 5 bases and J by 2 bases, with 14 bases between them. Looked up from germline, CDR1 is SGHKS and CDR2 is YYEKEE (reference sequence). CDR3 in DNA: TGTGCCAGCAGATATGGTCAGGGAACCTACGAGCAGTACTTC. It translates to CASRYGQGTYEQYF.

This clone was observed a few times. The gene calls are TRBV7-2 and TRBJ1-5, with D possibly TRBD1 on 6 matching bases. CDR1 is SGHTA, CDR2 FQGNSA, per germline. The V and J ends lost 5 bases and 0 bases respectively, with 17 bases between them. The CDR3 extends over 17 amino acids. Written as DNA, the CDR3 is TGTGCCAGCAGCCCTAGAGGGGGGGTAAATAGCAATCAGCCCCAGCATTTT. Translating it yields CASSPRGGVNSNQPQHF.

Here the CDR3 reads CAISQQGPGELFF. DNA of the CDR3: TGTGCCATCAGTCAGCAGGGACCCGGGGAGCTGTTTTTT. The J gene is TRBJ2-2, the V gene TRBV10-3, with D perhaps TRBD1 or TRBD2 (5 bases each). V lost 5 bases and J 6 bases, leaving 10 bases between the germline ends. The CDR3 totals 13 residues. Germline assignment: CDR1 ENHRY and CDR2 SYGVKD.

The chain carries TRBV7-2 and TRBJ2-5, with D perhaps given as TRBD1 or TRBD2 (6 bases each). This CDR3 contains 17 residues. Germline V gives CDR1 SGHTA, CDR2 FQGNSA. V lost 3 bases to trimming and J lost 5 bases, with 22 bases between them. CDR3 residues: CASSLEGHLKLWETQYF. CDR3 nucleotide sequence: TGTGCCAGCAGCTTGGAGGGACACCTCAAACTATGGGAGACCCAGTACTTC.

This clone was observed once. This sample includes further DNA sequences coding for the same CDR3. This chain links TRBV5-4 with TRBJ2-5; D unclear. In germline, CDR1 is SGHNT, CDR2 YYREEE (reference sequence). Trimming took 0 bases from V and 5 from J, leaving 8 bases between them. The CDR3 contains 13 residues. CDR3 nucleotide sequence: TGTGCCAGCAGCTTGGCTAGGCAGGAGACCCAGTACTTC. Its translation is CASSLARQETQYF.

The rearrangement uses TRBV6-4 and TRBJ1-6, with D perhaps matching TRBD1 (5 bases). The CDR3 consists of 12 residues. V lost 5 bases to trimming and J lost 12 bases, with 11 bases between them. Germline V gene lookup returns CDR1 MRHNA and CDR2 SNTAGT. The CDR3 loop reads CASSTWGGPLHF. DNA of the CDR3: TGTGCCAGCAGTACCTGGGGGGGACCCCTCCACTTT.

The CDR3 protein is CASSLDNHEQYF. The CDR3 DNA reads as TGTGCCAGCAGCTTGGACAATCACGAGCAGTACTTC. This chain uses TRBV7-2 with TRBJ2-7, with D perhaps matching TRBD1 (5 bases). This CDR3 spans 12 amino acids. Germline V CDR1 and CDR2: SGHTA, FQGNSA. V shed 3 bases and J shed 5 bases, with 8 bases lying between them. Together with reference TRBV7-2 and TRBJ2-7, the CDR3 gives the full variable domain: GAGVSQSPSNKVTEKGKDVELRCDPISGHTALYWYRQSLGQGLEFLIYFQGNSAPDKSGLPSDRFSAERTGGSVSTLTIQRTQQEDSAVYLCASSLDNHEQYFGPGTRLTVT.

The rearrangement uses TRBV7-8 and TRBJ2-1, with 7 bases that match TRBD2. V was clipped by 3 bases and J by 5 bases; unmatched bases: 10. From germline, CDR1 is SGHVS and CDR2 FQNEAQ. The CDR3 contains 16 residues. CDR3: CASSFFVPGRHNEQFF. DNA for the CDR3: TGTGCCAGCAGCTTTTTCGTCCCCGGGAGGCACAATGAGCAGTTCTTC.

The rearrangement links TRBV6-5 to TRBJ1-6; TRBD1 might be the D (5 bases). Trimming cost V 7 bases and J 6 bases, with 16 bases left between them. The CDR3 is made up of 15 amino acids. Germline CDR1 MNHEY, CDR2 SVGAGI. CDR3 amino acids: CASTIQGPSNSPLHF. CDR3 coding DNA: TGTGCCAGCACGATCCAGGGACCGTCTAATTCACCCCTCCACTTT.

This chain joins TRBV6-5 and TRBJ2-5, with 11 bases aligning to TRBD2. The CDR3 consists of 15 residues. The V and J ends lost 5 bases and 2 bases, in that order; junction bases with no gene match: 4. Germline assignment: CDR1 MNHEY and CDR2 SVGAGI. In DNA form, the CDR3 reads TGTGCCAGCAGTCTAGCGGGGGGCCGACAAGAGACCCAGTACTTC. Its translation is CASSLAGGRQETQYF.

This clone was detected a few times. The rearrangement uses TRBV5-1 and TRBJ1-4; the D is unclear. Trimming removed 0 bases at V and 11 bases at J, with 5 bases between. The length of the CDR3 is 11 residues. CDR1 and CDR2 from the germline V gene are SGHRS and YFSETQ. The chain's CDR3 is CASSLGPKLFF. The CDR3 DNA reads as TGCGCCAGCAGCTTGGGACCGAAACTGTTTTTT.

This clone was observed a handful of times. The J gene is TRBJ2-5, the V gene TRBV29-1; 12 bases are a match to TRBD1. The CDR3 totals 15 residues. The germline CDR1 and CDR2 sequences are SQVTM and ANQGSEA. Trimming at V came to 4 bases and at J to 5 bases, leaving 8 bases not matched to a gene. CDR3 loop: CSVALGTGGEETQYF. CDR3 in DNA: TGCAGCGTTGCCCTGGGGACAGGGGGCGAGGAGACCCAGTACTTC.

The rearrangement uses TRBV5-4 and TRBJ2-3, with D unresolved. V was cut by 4 bases and J by 2 bases, with 17 bases left in between. The CDR3 sequence is 16 residues long. Germline V gene data show CDR1 as SGHNT and CDR2 as YYREEE (reference sequence). The CDR3 spells CASSPAVGIATDTQYF. The CDR3 DNA follows: TGTGCCAGCAGCCCGGCAGTAGGGATTGCCACAGATACGCAGTATTTT.

V gene TRBV5-4 combines with J gene TRBJ2-3; TRBD1 aligns across 7 bases. The CDR3 is 14 residues long. The V and J ends lost 2 bases and 5 bases, in that order; junction bases with no gene match: 5. Germline CDR1 reads SGHNT; CDR2 reads YYREEE (reference sequence). The CDR3 loop reads CASSLEGAIDTQYF. CDR3 nucleotides: TGTGCCAGCAGCTTAGAGGGGGCGATAGATACGCAGTATTTT.

This clone was seen a few times. The rearrangement links TRBV7-9 to TRBJ1-5, with no clear D. Germline values: CDR1 SEHNR, CDR2 FQNEAQ (reference sequence). The CDR3 contains 14 residues. V lost 3 bases and J 1 base, leaving 7 bases between the germline ends. The CDR3 coding sequence is TGTGCCAGCAGCTTCGGGCCCAGCAATCAGCCCCAGCATTTT. Translation gives CASSFGPSNQPQHF.

This clone was seen a few times. Additional DNA sequences in this sample encode the identical CDR3. V is TRBV19 and J is TRBJ1-2; D is unresolved. The ends were cut back, 1 base at V and 0 bases at J, with 6 bases in the middle. Germline V lookup: CDR1 LNHDA, CDR2 SQIVND (reference sequence). The CDR3 consists of 14 residues. CDR3 amino acids: CASSIAVANYGYTF. The CDR3 DNA reads TGTGCCAGTAGTATAGCAGTTGCTAACTATGGCTACACCTTC.

The chain carries TRBV7-2 and TRBJ2-5; TRBD2 agrees at 15 bases. V gave up 5 bases and J gave up 7 bases; unmatched junction bases: 11. The V gene's germline CDR1 is SGHTA and CDR2 FQGNSA. The CDR3 contains 17 residues. Here the CDR3 reads CASSPRTSGRARGTQYF. The CDR3 DNA reads TGTGCCAGCAGCCCCAGGACTAGCGGGAGGGCCCGTGGGACCCAGTACTTC.

This clone was seen just once. V is TRBV5-1 and J is TRBJ1-1; D unclear. There are 13 residues in the CDR3. Per germline, CDR1 SGHRS and CDR2 YFSETQ. V lost 0 bases and J lost 11, with 14 bases in between. In DNA form, the CDR3 reads TGCGCCAGCAGCTTGGCGGGTCCGATGATCGCTTTCTTT. This sequence encodes CASSLAGPMIAFF.

V gene TRBV19 combines with J gene TRBJ2-6; TRBD1 matches 7 bases. Germline values: CDR1 LNHDA, CDR2 SQIVND (reference sequence). V lost 6 bases, J lost 2 bases, and 4 bases stayed unmatched. The CDR3 runs 15 residues. In nucleotides, the CDR3 is TGTGCCAGTAGGCTGACAGGGACTGGGGCCAACGTCCTGACTTTC. As protein: CASRLTGTGANVLTF.

This chain links TRBV5-1 with TRBJ2-1, with D perhaps matching TRBD1 (6 bases). Trimming removed 4 bases at V and 9 bases at J, with 11 bases between. Germline V gene data show CDR1 as SGHRS and CDR2 as YFSETQ. CDR3 length: 12 residues. The CDR3 spells CASSQQGTEQFF. The CDR3 DNA is TGCGCCAGCAGCCAACAGGGCACTGAGCAGTTCTTC.

The chain recombines TRBV11-1 with TRBJ2-7; 8 bases are a match to TRBD1. Per the germline V gene, CDR1 is SGHAT and CDR2 is FQDESV (reference sequence). The CDR3 spans 15 residues. After removal of 1 base from V and 5 bases from J, the junction contained 7 bases not matched to a gene. CDR3 DNA: TGTGCCAGCAGCTTAGACGGACAGGGTTCCCACGAGCAGTACTTC. This encodes CASSLDGQGSHEQYF.

The chain combines TRBV5-1 with TRBJ1-6, with 8 bases aligning to TRBD1. Germline lookup yields CDR1 SGHRS and CDR2 YFSETQ. The CDR3 spans 15 residues. The V and J ends lost 6 bases and 7 bases, in that order; junction bases with no gene match: 9. The CDR3 coding sequence is TGCGCCAGCACCTCAATCGGACAGGGAAATTCACCCCTCCACTTT. Translated: CASTSIGQGNSPLHF.